This entry lists 8 T cell receptor beta chains sequenced from one sample in a study of technical replicates of blood from several donors. Here immunoSEQ multiplex PCR was the method, and the copy in TCRdb shows in-frame clones only, minus some. The repertoire consists of 55,000 to 75,000 clones, with about nine tenths occurring once and the leading ten covering about 3.9%. Sequencing was performed on PBMCs. Source of these receptors: a human donor in good health. Some clones in this sample may be carry-over from other donors' samples.

This chain connects TRBV25-1 to TRBJ2-2; D gene uncertain. The germline V gene encodes CDR1 MGHDK and CDR2 SYGVNS. Trimming left V 4 bases short and J 0 bases short, with 9 bases between. The CDR3 runs 15 residues. CDR3 in amino acids: CASSVGAANTGELFF. For the CDR3, the DNA is TGTGCCAGCAGTGTCGGAGCCGCGAACACCGGGGAGCTGTTTTTT.

The chain is built from TRBV6-6 and TRBJ1-2; 8 bases fit TRBD1. The germline gives CDR1 MNHNY, CDR2 SVGAGI (reference sequence). The CDR3 spans 14 residues. J lost 3 bases, V lost 10 bases, and 10 bases had no gene match. The CDR3 DNA follows: TGTGCCACTCTGGGCAGGGGGCGCGACTATGGCTACACCTTC. This gives the protein CATLGRGRDYGYTF.

This chain connects TRBV7-2 to TRBJ1-1, with a weak D call TRBD1 (5 bases). From germline, CDR1 is SGHTA and CDR2 FQGNSA. CDR3 length: 11 residues. With 3 bases removed from V and 7 bases from J, the gap between germline ends came to 6 bases. CDR3 in amino acids: CASSLGLEAFF. CDR3 coding DNA: TGTGCCAGCAGCTTGGGACTTGAAGCTTTCTTT.

The rearrangement uses TRBV7-2 and TRBJ1-1, with TRBD1 matching over 9 bases. The junction had 15 bases not matched to a gene; V was cut back by 5 bases and J by 11 bases. Per the germline V gene, CDR1 is SGHTA and CDR2 is FQGNSA. The CDR3 is made up of 15 amino acids. CDR3 bases: TGTGCCAGCAGCCAAAAACAGGGGGCAACAGTACGCGCTTTCTTT. Its protein is CASSQKQGATVRAFF. Full variable domain (rest looked up from reference TRBV7-2 and TRBJ1-1): GAGVSQSPSNKVTEKGKDVELRCDPISGHTALYWYRQSLGQGLEFLIYFQGNSAPDKSGLPSDRFSAERTGGSVSTLTIQRTQQEDSAVYLCASSQKQGATVRAFFGQGTRLTVV.

The chain joins TRBV7-2 to TRBJ1-2, with a possible D match to TRBD1 (6 bases). The CDR3 covers 13 residues. V lost 6 bases and J 2 bases, leaving 10 bases between the germline ends. CDR1 is SGHTA, CDR2 FQGNSA, per germline. CDR3 loop: CASSVDSNYGYTF. DNA of the CDR3: TGTGCCAGCAGTGTGGACAGCAACTATGGCTACACCTTC.

The chain links TRBV7-9 to TRBJ2-3; D possibly corresponds to TRBD1 (5 bases). From germline, CDR1 is SEHNR and CDR2 FQNEAQ (reference sequence). The germline V and J ends were trimmed by 2 bases and 0 bases, with 9 bases remaining between them. This CDR3 comprises 15 residues. The DNA for the CDR3 is TGTGCCAGCAGCTTAAGGGGATCTAGCACAGATACGCAGTATTTT. It specifies CASSLRGSSTDTQYF.

Only a few counts were recorded for this clone. The rearrangement joins TRBV6-5 to TRBJ2-7; 11 bases agree with TRBD1. CDR1 MNHEY and CDR2 SVGAGI come from the germline V gene. The CDR3 totals 15 residues. J was trimmed by 2 bases and V by 5 bases; bases with no gene match: 5. This chain's CDR3 is CASSPGTGGTYEQYF. The CDR3 nucleotides read TGTGCCAGCAGTCCCGGGACAGGGGGGACCTACGAGCAGTACTTC.

The V gene is TRBV11-2, the J gene TRBJ2-3; 9 nucleotides agree with TRBD2. V lost 0 bases, J lost 2 bases, and 6 bases stayed unmatched. The CDR3 sequence is 17 residues long. The V gene's germline CDR1 is SGHAT and CDR2 FQNNGV. CDR3 region: CASSLDLSGGYTDTQYF. In nucleotides, the CDR3 is TGTGCCAGCAGCTTAGATCTTAGCGGGGGCTACACAGATACGCAGTATTTT.